What follows describes a single T cell receptor (beta chain). Its cognate antigen is unknown. The sample belongs to a study of cytomegalovirus exposure and HLA in healthy donors. Whole-study findings and limits: Differences between HLA loci emerged in a later analysis of TCR association rates, with DRB1 most and HLA-C fewest. Most TCRs appeared rarely, but some public TCRs recurred in many donors.

Use of 60 Vbeta and 13 Jbeta primers characterized the PCR. Authors' methods: In a later analysis, some 11 million of about 80 million unique beta chains occurred in at least two donors. Clones were sequenced by immunoSEQ multiplex PCR, and TCRdb holds only the in-frame ones, with some missing. D and trimming were read from the DNA, whereas the V and J calls and clone size are those reported in that table. The data show around 150,000 clones, 60% to 80% seen once. The V segment lost 4 bases and the J segment 9 bases; nucleotides outside the gene matches: 5. Germline values: CDR1 SGHVS, CDR2 FNYEAQ. The CDR3 loop spans 14 amino acids.

The rearrangement links TRBV7-6 to TRBJ1-6; TRBD1 agrees at 8 bases. The sequence came from a woman in her 30s in good health and CMV-seronegative. Material: PBMCs. This chain's CDR3 is CASSSRTGTSPLHF. CDR3 bases: TGTGCCAGCAGCTCCCGGACAGGGACTTCACCCCTCCACTTT.